Below are 25 T cell receptor beta chains sequenced from a single sample in a study of control samples from healthy donors and cancer patients. Clones were sequenced by immunoSEQ multiplex PCR, and TCRdb holds only the in-frame ones, with some missing. In the table there are about 44,000 clones, about 75% of which are singletons. The specimen was formalin-fixed, paraffin-embedded tissue. All receptors come from a male donor with melanoma.

The chain is built from TRBV5-4 and TRBJ2-7, with 7 nucleotides matching TRBD2. Germline V gene lookup returns CDR1 SGHNT and CDR2 YYREEE (reference sequence). Trimming at V came to 1 base and at J to 4 bases, leaving 8 bases not matched to a gene. This CDR3 is built from 15 residues. The CDR3 DNA reads as TGTGCCAGCAGCTTGTCGGGAGGCAGGGCTTACGAGCAGTACTTC. Protein sequence: CASSLSGGRAYEQYF.

The chain joins TRBV30 to TRBJ2-7; D unresolved. This CDR3 is built from 14 residues. CDR1 and CDR2 (germline): GTSNPN, SVGIG (reference sequence). The ends were cut back, 3 bases at V and 3 bases at J, with 15 bases in the middle. The CDR3 DNA reads as TGTGCCTGGAGGCCGGTTCTACGGAGCTACGAGCAGTACTTC. Amino acid sequence: CAWRPVLRSYEQYF.

This chain links TRBV10-2 with TRBJ2-1, with D possibly TRBD2 on 6 matching bases. V lost 8 bases, J lost 11 bases, and 13 bases lay in between. The CDR3 runs to 11 residues. CDR1 is WSHSY, CDR2 SAAADI, per germline. CDR3: CASQHSGKQFF. CDR3 bases: TGCGCCAGCCAGCATAGCGGAAAGCAGTTCTTC.

This clone is a singleton in its sample. This CDR3 is CASSWRELNEQYF. DNA for the CDR3: TGTGCCAGCAGCTGGAGGGAGTTGAACGAGCAGTACTTC. The chain combines TRBV5-4 with TRBJ2-7; tentative D call: TRBD2 (6 bases). There are 13 residues in the CDR3. V was trimmed by 3 bases and J by 5 bases, leaving 12 bases between them. Germline lookup yields CDR1 SGHNT and CDR2 YYREEE (reference sequence).

The J gene is TRBJ1-2, the V gene TRBV7-9; TRBD1 aligns across 10 bases. Germline V gene sequence: CDR1 SEHNR, CDR2 FQNEAQ (reference sequence). The V gene end was trimmed by 5 bases and the J gene end by 4 bases; junction bases not matched to a gene: 7. This CDR3 is 15 amino acids long. The CDR3: CASSPGQGGFYGYTF. The CDR3 bases are TGTGCCAGCAGCCCAGGACAGGGGGGGTTCTATGGCTACACCTTC.

The chain links TRBV7-9 to TRBJ1-4, with TRBD1 matching 10 bases. This CDR3 has 17 residues. Per the germline V gene, CDR1 is SEHNR and CDR2 is FQNEAQ (reference sequence). V lost 4 bases to trimming and J lost 4 bases; unmatched junction nucleotides: 9. In nucleotides, the CDR3 is TGTGCCAGCAGCTCCCCTCGGACAGGGGGTGATAATGAAAAACTGTTTTTT. It is translated as CASSSPRTGGDNEKLFF.

This chain joins TRBV25-1 and TRBJ2-1, with TRBD2 identical over 7 bases. The CDR3 length is 16 residues. Germline trimming cut 6 bases from V and 3 bases from J; bases unmatched to any gene: 11. Germline V gene data show CDR1 as MGHDK and CDR2 as SYGVNS. The CDR3 reads CASSIITSGNYNEQFF. Here the CDR3 DNA reads TGTGCCAGCAGCATCATCACCAGCGGGAACTACAATGAGCAGTTCTTC.

This clone appeared a few times. The V gene is TRBV6-4, the J gene TRBJ1-1; possibly TRBD1 for D (5 bases). V was shortened by 0 bases and J by 8 bases, with 19 bases between the two germline ends. From germline, CDR1 is MRHNA and CDR2 SNTAGT. CDR3 length equals 16 residues. In DNA form, the CDR3 reads TGTGCCAGCAGTGACTCTGGGTGGGGCATCATTCTCGAAGCTTTCTTT. This codes for CASSDSGWGIILEAFF.

The chain recombines TRBV6-5 with TRBJ1-3; D gene unclear. Trimming took 5 bases from V and 4 from J, leaving 12 bases between them. CDR1 and CDR2 (germline): MNHEY, SVGAGI. This CDR3 has 14 residues. The CDR3 DNA sequence: TGTGCCAGCAGTCCAGTACGATTCGGAAACACCATATATTTT. Translated, it gives CASSPVRFGNTIYF.

Points on this clone: At one end, the junction sequence differs from germline, possibly due to a read error. Other DNA sequences in the sample encode the same CDR3. The rearrangement links TRBV5-4 to TRBJ2-7, with TRBD2 matching over 9 bases. CDR1 is SGHNT and CDR2 is YYREEE in the germline V gene (reference sequence). The CDR3 covers 15 residues. The CDR3 region is CASSLGLAGRYEQYF. The CDR3, as DNA: TGTGCTAGCAGCTTGGGTCTAGCGGGGAGATACGAGCAGTACTTC.

This chain uses TRBV6-5 with TRBJ1-4; D is unclear. Germline CDR1 reads MNHEY; CDR2 reads SVGAGI. The V gene lost 8 bases and the J gene lost 6 bases, with 7 bases spanning the gap. This CDR3 is 11 amino acids long. The chain's CDR3 is CASASYEKLFF. CDR3 nucleotide sequence: TGTGCCAGCGCATCCTATGAAAAACTGTTTTTT.

This chain links TRBV6-5 with TRBJ1-3; 7 bases map to TRBD1. The CDR3 totals 13 residues. With V trimmed by 5 bases and J by 4 bases, 2 bases remained unmatched. Germline CDR1 MNHEY, CDR2 SVGAGI. The CDR3, as DNA: TGTGCCAGCAGTCCGGGACAGGGAAACACCATATATTTT. Amino acid sequence: CASSPGQGNTIYF.

The chain links TRBV28 to TRBJ2-5; maybe TRBD2 (6 bases). The V end was cut by 8 bases, the J end by 5 bases, with 12 bases between. In germline, CDR1 is MDHEN, CDR2 SYDVKM. The CDR3 spans 12 residues. This CDR3 is CASRERRETQYF. The CDR3 DNA follows: TGTGCCAGCCGGGAGCGGCGTGAGACCCAGTACTTC. The full variable domain, its missing parts supplied by reference TRBV28 and TRBJ2-5, is DVKVTQSSRYLVKRTGEKVFLECVQDMDHENMFWYRQDPGLGLRLIYFSYDVKMKEKGDIPEGYSVSREKKERFSLILESASTNQTSMYLCASRERRETQYFGPGTRLLVL.

CDR3 in amino acids: CASSLPGTASYEQYF. The CDR3 DNA reads as TGTGCCAGCAGTCTACCAGGGACAGCGTCCTACGAGCAGTACTTC. This rearrangement joins TRBV6-5 to TRBJ2-7; 7 bases line up with TRBD1. CDR3 size: 15 residues. Unmatched junction bases numbered 8, after V lost 5 bases and J lost 1 base. CDR1 is MNHEY, CDR2 SVGAGI, per germline.

The count of this clone is one. The chain employs TRBV6-5 and TRBJ2-7, with unresolved D. Germline lookup yields CDR1 MNHEY and CDR2 SVGAGI. The ends were cut back, 2 bases at V and 4 bases at J, with 6 bases in the middle. This CDR3 region has 12 residues. CDR3 coding DNA: TGTGCCAGCAGTTACGATCAGTACGAGCAGTACTTC. It codes for CASSYDQYEQYF.

This clone is a singleton in its sample. V gene TRBV5-1 combines with J gene TRBJ2-2, with D maybe TRBD2 (5 bases). Germline V CDR1 and CDR2: SGHRS, YFSETQ. The CDR3 extends over 16 amino acids. Trimming shortened V by 4 bases and J by 1 base, and 14 bases separated the two germline ends. CDR3 loop: CASSPLWSGNTGELFF. The CDR3 nucleotides are TGCGCCAGCAGCCCCCTTTGGAGCGGGAACACCGGGGAGCTGTTTTTT.

The chain joins TRBV27 to TRBJ1-5; TRBD1 agrees at 10 bases. The CDR3 is 14 residues long. V lost 5 bases and J lost 9; bases outside the gene matches: 7. Germline loops: CDR1 MNHEY, CDR2 SMNVEV (reference sequence). The CDR3 DNA follows: TGTGCCAGCAGTCCAGGGACAGGGGTAGCGCCCCAGCATTTT. It codes for CASSPGTGVAPQHF.

This chain uses TRBV14 with TRBJ2-7, with TRBD2 matching over 16 bases. Germline V gene sequence: CDR1 SGHDN, CDR2 FVKESK. V lost 4 bases and J lost 4; bases outside the gene matches: 7. The CDR3 length is 17 residues. The CDR3, as DNA: TGTGCCAGCAGCCCCCCGGGACTAGCGGGAGGGCGATACGAGCAGTACTTC. Translated, it gives CASSPPGLAGGRYEQYF.

The chain employs TRBV28 and TRBJ2-7, with 8 positions matching TRBD1. Germline CDR1 and CDR2: MDHEN and SYDVKM. With V trimmed by 7 bases and J by 3 bases, 8 bases remained unmatched. The CDR3 loop spans 14 amino acids. The CDR3 nucleotides are TGTGCCAGCATTGGACAGGGAGGCATCTACGAGCAGTACTTC. Its protein is CASIGQGGIYEQYF.

The rearrangement joins TRBV7-2 to TRBJ2-5; D gene ambiguous. The CDR3 is made up of 13 amino acids. V was shortened by 6 bases and J by 2 bases, with 10 bases between the two germline ends. Germline CDR1 is SGHTA and CDR2 is FQGNSA. The CDR3 here is CASSSARQETQYF. The CDR3 DNA follows: TGTGCCAGCAGTTCAGCCAGGCAAGAGACCCAGTACTTC.

This clone was seen only a few times. The chain has TRBV7-9 and TRBJ1-1, with 10 bases fitting TRBD1. The J segment lost 5 bases and the V segment lost 3 bases, leaving 3 bases of the junction unmatched. CDR3 length: 14 residues. CDR1 and CDR2 from the germline V gene are SEHNR and FQNEAQ (reference sequence). This CDR3 reads CASSFGTGETEAFF. The CDR3 DNA sequence: TGTGCCAGCAGCTTCGGGACAGGGGAAACTGAAGCTTTCTTT.

The rearrangement uses TRBV28 and TRBJ2-1; 9 bases line up with TRBD2. Germline-derived CDR1 and CDR2 are MDHEN and SYDVKM. V lost 7 bases, J lost 3 bases, and 4 bases stayed unmatched. The CDR3 extends over 14 amino acids. The CDR3 spells CASTASGVYNEQFF. The CDR3 DNA reads as TGTGCCAGCACTGCTAGCGGGGTCTACAATGAGCAGTTCTTC.

This clone was picked up one time. In nucleotides, the CDR3 is TGTGCCAGCAGCTTAGAACAGTTCTCCTACGAGCAGTACTTC. Its protein product is CASSLEQFSYEQYF. The rearrangement uses TRBV11-1 and TRBJ2-7, with D uncertain. Germline V gene data show CDR1 as SGHAT and CDR2 as FQDESV (reference sequence). The CDR3 sequence is 14 residues long. Trimming stripped 1 base from V and 0 bases from J, with 7 bases between.

This clone was detected only once. This chain joins TRBV7-2 and TRBJ2-5, with D tentatively TRBD2 (5 bases). The CDR3 sequence is 15 residues long. Looked up from germline, CDR1 is SGHTA and CDR2 is FQGNSA. Deletions cut 1 base from V and 5 bases from J, with 14 bases between. CDR3 sequence: CASSLGRKREETQYF. Here the CDR3 DNA reads TGTGCCAGCAGCTTAGGTCGGAAAAGGGAGGAGACCCAGTACTTC.

The genes are TRBV7-9 and TRBJ2-1; 9 bases match TRBD1. Germline assignment: CDR1 SEHNR and CDR2 FQNEAQ (reference sequence). V lost 5 bases and J lost 8; bases outside the gene matches: 13. This CDR3 contains 16 residues. CDR3 sequence (DNA): TGTGCCAGCAGCCAGTCCCCCGGGACAGGGTACTATGAGCAGTTCTTC. Translation: CASSQSPGTGYYEQFF.